These T cell receptor beta chains were read from a single sample in a study of T cell repertoires in cytomegalovirus infection. Their antigens remain unidentified. TCRdb fed the reads into MiXCR, producing one record per CDR3 protein. Here the sample spans 750,000 to 950,000 distinct CDR3 sequences, 29% being singletons. Sequencing was performed on cultured CD8+ T cells from PBMCs, taken from culture after CMV antigen stimulation. These receptors originate from a human donor in good health (CMV status not recorded). Some clones in this sample may be carry-over from other donors' samples. Both conserved end residues are part of each CDR3. A D gene is named only where the DNA matches it firmly. Some rows mark clone size as missing; the rest say once, few, many or name a class of expanded clone.

clone_size,d_call,v_call,j_call,cdr3_aa,cdr3_nt
few,.,TRBV27,TRBJ2-1,CASSLYGGPSNEQFF,TGTGCCAGCAGTTTATACGGGGGCCCCTCAAATGAGCAGTTCTTC
.,.,TRBV15,TRBJ1-4,CATSPPPPGTVYEKLFF,TGTGCCACCAGCCCCCCACCTCCCGGGACGGTTTATGAAAAACTGTTTTTT
.,TRBD1,TRBV14,TRBJ2-3,CASSQTGYLDTQYF,TGTGCCAGCAGCCAGACAGGGTATTTGGATACGCAGTATTTT
.,TRBD1,TRBV6-2/TRBV6-3,TRBJ1-2,CASSYAGTGPAYGYTF,TGTGCCAGCAGTTACGCCGGGACAGGGCCTGCCTATGGCTACACCTTC
.,.,TRBV5-1,TRBJ1-2,CASSFWTEEGYGYTF,TGCGCCAGCAGCTTTTGGACAGAGGAGGGCTATGGCTACACCTTC
few,.,TRBV5-5,TRBJ2-1,CASSLNPYEQFF,TGTGCCAGCAGCTTGAACCCATACGAGCAGTTCTTC
few,.,TRBV25-1,TRBJ2-5,CASSTNSDREETQYF,TGTGCCAGCAGTACCAACTCCGACAGAGAAGAGACCCAGTACTTC
.,.,TRBV4-2,TRBJ1-1,CASSQDGVVGTEAFF,TGTGCCAGCAGCCAAGATGGGGTGGTAGGAACTGAAGCTTTCTTT
.,.,TRBV19,TRBJ1-3,CASTSGQGGNTIYF,TGTGCCAGTACCTCGGGGCAGGGCGGAAACACCATATATTTT
.,.,TRBV10-3,TRBJ1-2,CAISESLMNYGYTF,TGTGCCATCAGTGAGTCGTTGATGAACTATGGCTACACCTTC
.,.,TRBV10-3,TRBJ2-1,CAISESNSGPSYNEQFF,TGTGCCATCAGTGAGTCTAACAGCGGGCCCTCCTACAATGAGCAGTTCTTC
few,.,TRBV10-3,TRBJ2-3,CAISESSAGSTDTQYF,TGTGCCATCAGTGAGTCGAGTGCGGGTAGCACAGATACGCAGTATTTT
.,TRBD1,TRBV19,TRBJ2-1,CASSIGTGGGEQFF,TGTGCCAGTAGTATAGGGACAGGGGGCGGTGAGCAGTTCTTC
.,.,TRBV12-3/TRBV12-4,TRBJ2-7,CATRKRGGAEQYF,TGTGCCACCCGCAAGAGGGGGGGCGCGGAGCAGTACTTC
.,.,TRBV25-1,TRBJ2-6,CASSVGAGANVLTF,TGTGCCAGCAGTGTAGGGGCTGGGGCCAACGTCCTGACTTTC
.,.,TRBV7-2,TRBJ2-5,CASSFSSASSQETQYF,TGTGCCAGCAGCTTTAGTTCGGCTAGTAGTCAAGAGACCCAGTACTTC